Each of the 10 T cell receptor beta chains below was sequenced from the same sample in a study of CD8 T cells in Susac syndrome. With random hexamers, reverse transcription was performed on about 0.5 to 1 ug of RNA. TCRdb reanalysed the immunoSEQ multiplex PCR reads using MiXCR and keeps one entry per CDR3 protein. This sample has around 50,000 distinct CDR3 sequences, with about 92% found just once. The source material was CD8+ T cells from PBMCs. These receptors were collected from a human donor in good health.

The chain has TRBV5-1 and TRBJ2-1; D may be TRBD2 (5 bases). V shed 2 bases and J shed 6 bases, with 9 bases lying between them. Germline loops: CDR1 SGHRS, CDR2 YFSETQ. The CDR3 totals 13 residues. This CDR3 is CASSLSGTNEQFF. CDR3 bases: TGCGCCAGCAGCTTATCGGGAACCAATGAGCAGTTCTTC.

The rearrangement links TRBV7-9 to TRBJ1-5; 8 bases are shared with TRBD1. The CDR3 has 15 residues. Per the germline V gene, CDR1 is SEHNR and CDR2 is FQNEAQ (reference sequence). Trimming took 6 bases from V and 4 from J; bases not matched to a gene: 8. The CDR3 is CASSSDREPNQPQHF. CDR3 nucleotides: TGTGCCAGCAGTTCGGACAGGGAACCTAATCAGCCCCAGCATTTT.

The chain recombines TRBV5-4 with TRBJ2-5, with 9 bases lining up with TRBD1. Germline CDR1 and CDR2: SGHNT and YYREEE (reference sequence). There are 16 residues in the CDR3. V was pared by 2 bases and J by 5 bases, with 10 bases of the junction left unmatched. This chain's CDR3 is CASSLYRGPEGETQYF. CDR3 DNA: TGTGCCAGCAGCTTATACAGGGGGCCCGAGGGGGAGACCCAGTACTTC.

In its sample, this clonotype was seen once. V usage is TRBV12-5 and J usage is TRBJ2-7; maybe TRBD1 (5 bases). CDR1 LGHNT and CDR2 FRNRAP come from the germline V gene. CDR3 length: 15 amino acids. V was shortened by 5 bases and J by 2 bases, with 16 bases between the two germline ends. The CDR3 is CASGPPGRGTYEQYF. CDR3 nucleotide sequence: TGTGCTAGTGGTCCCCCGGGTAGGGGTACCTACGAGCAGTACTTC.

V gene TRBV4-2 combines with J gene TRBJ2-1, with a weak D call TRBD2 (6 bases). The CDR3 covers 17 residues. V lost 3 bases and J lost 6, with 21 bases in between. Germline loops: CDR1 LGHNA, CDR2 YNFKEQ. This chain's CDR3 is CASSQAALSLGGNEQFF. The DNA of the CDR3 is TGTGCCAGCAGCCAGGCCGCCCTTAGCCTCGGGGGCAATGAGCAGTTCTTC.

The V gene is TRBV30, the J gene TRBJ2-5; possible D gene TRBD1, 5 bases. The length of the CDR3 is 13 residues. Trimming took 4 bases from V and 4 from J, leaving 13 bases between them. The germline CDR1 and CDR2 sequences are GTSNPN and SVGIG (reference sequence). The CDR3 sequence: CAWTPDSGETQYF. The CDR3 DNA reads TGTGCCTGGACCCCTGACAGTGGAGAGACCCAGTACTTC. Combining the CDR3 with reference TRBV30 and TRBJ2-5 gives the whole variable domain SQTIHQWPATLVQPVGSPLSLECTVEGTSNPNLYWYRQAAGRGLQLLFYSVGIGQISSEVPQNLSASRPQDRQFILSSKKLLLSDSGFYLCAWTPDSGETQYFGPGTRLLVL.

This chain uses TRBV7-9 with TRBJ2-2, with 9 bases identical to TRBD2. Germline trimming cut 3 bases from V and 0 bases from J; bases unmatched to any gene: 2. The germline V gene has CDR1 SEHNR and CDR2 FQNEAQ (reference sequence). The CDR3 totals 16 residues. CDR3 in DNA: TGTGCCAGCAGCTTCCAGCGGGGGGCGAACACCGGGGAGCTGTTTTTT. Translating it yields CASSFQRGANTGELFF.

This clonotype was picked up a small number of times. The genes are TRBV14 and TRBJ2-7; a possible D gene is TRBD1 (6 bases). V was shortened by 0 bases and J by 4 bases, with 16 bases between the two germline ends. The V gene's germline CDR1 is SGHDN and CDR2 FVKESK. CDR3 length: 16 amino acids. CDR3 sequence: CASSQDLSGTRYEQYF. The CDR3 nucleotides are TGTGCCAGCAGCCAAGATCTTTCGGGGACAAGGTACGAGCAGTACTTC.

The chain couples TRBV29-1 to TRBJ1-3; D is ambiguous. Germline assignment: CDR1 SQVTM and CDR2 ANQGSEA. The length of the CDR3 is 13 residues. V was clipped by 2 bases and J by 4 bases, with 9 bases between them. CDR3 DNA sequence: TGCAGCGTTGAAAAAGGTTCAGGAAACACCATATATTTT. This gives the protein CSVEKGSGNTIYF. Filled out from reference TRBV29-1 and TRBJ1-3, the complete variable domain reads SAVISQKPSRDICQRGTSLTIQCQVDSQVTMMFWYRQQPGQSLTLIATANQGSEATYESGFVIDKFPISRPNLTFSTLTVSNMSPEDSSIYLCSVEKGSGNTIYFGEGSWLTVV.

This clonotype was detected only a few times. This chain's CDR3 is CAISESLASADTQYF. The CDR3 DNA sequence: TGTGCCATCAGTGAGTCTTTAGCCAGTGCAGATACGCAGTATTTT. The chain carries TRBV10-3 and TRBJ2-3; D unclear. V gave up 0 bases and J gave up 4 bases, with 11 bases separating them. CDR3 length: 15 residues. In germline, CDR1 is ENHRY, CDR2 SYGVKD.